Listed below are T cell receptor beta chains from one sample, sequenced in a study of blood T cell repertoires in COVID-19. TCRdb's copy holds only in-frame clones and misses some; the assay was immunoSEQ multiplex PCR. The sample lists about 81,000 clones; about 83% were seen once. Sequencing input: peripheral blood. The receptors were sampled from a human donor in a cohort sampled during active COVID-19. Both conserved end residues are part of each CDR3. D genes are given only for firm matches. Only some rows state a clone size, as once, few, many or a class for expanded clones.

clone size,J gene,V gene,D gene,CDR3 protein,CDR3 DNA
.,TRBJ2-7,TRBV6-5,TRBD1,CASRGQSSYEQYF,TGTGCCAGCAGGGGACAGAGCTCCTACGAGCAGTACTTC
.,TRBJ1-5,TRBV3-1/TRBV3-2,TRBD1,CASSQDGGRDRAKLGCRIQPQHF,TGTGCCAGCAGCCAAGATGGGGGCAGGGACAGGGCTAAACTAGGGTGTCGGATTCAGCCCCAGCATTTT
once,TRBJ2-7,TRBV6-5,TRBD2,CASSKLAGGKDEQYF,TGTGCCAGCAGTAAACTAGCGGGAGGGAAAGACGAGCAGTACTTC
.,TRBJ1-3,TRBV19,.,CASSGRGSSGNTIYF,TGTGCCAGTAGCGGGAGGGGAAGCTCTGGAAACACCATATATTTT
.,TRBJ2-1,TRBV13,.,CASSLRGHDNEQFF,TGTGCCAGCAGCTTACGGGGACACGACAATGAGCAGTTCTTC
.,TRBJ1-2,TRBV7-2,TRBD1,CASSQIRDRGPYGYTF,TGTGCCAGCAGCCAAATCCGGGACAGGGGACCGTATGGCTACACCTTC
.,TRBJ2-1,TRBV9,TRBD1,CASSVGTGSEQFF,TGTGCCAGCAGCGTGGGGACAGGGAGCGAGCAGTTCTTC
.,TRBJ1-4,TRBV5-1,TRBD1,CASSTEQGTTNEKLFF,TGCGCCAGCAGCACCGAACAGGGGACCACTAATGAAAAACTGTTTTTT
.,TRBJ1-1,TRBV5-1,.,CASSLVGVNTEAFF,TGCGCCAGCAGCTTGGTTGGAGTGAACACTGAAGCTTTCTTT
.,TRBJ2-1,TRBV7-2,.,CASSFQGVGGEQFF,TGTGCCAGCAGCTTCCAGGGTGTTGGCGGTGAGCAGTTCTTC
.,TRBJ2-7,TRBV19,.,CASSTNYRTYEQYF,TGTGCCAGTAGTACGAACTACAGGACCTACGAGCAGTACTTC
.,TRBJ1-4,TRBV19,.,CASTRRFGEKLFF,TGTGCCAGTACTCGCAGGTTTGGTGAAAAACTGTTTTTT
.,TRBJ2-1,TRBV3-1/TRBV3-2,TRBD2,CASSQDTSGSYNEQFF,TGTGCCAGCAGCCAGGACACTAGCGGATCCTACAATGAGCAGTTCTTC
once,TRBJ1-6,TRBV7-9,TRBD1,CASSLDPGQGDSPLHF,TGTGCCAGCAGCTTAGATCCGGGACAGGGTGATTCACCCCTCCACTTT
few,TRBJ1-1,TRBV4-2,.,CASSQNRDWNTEAFF,TGTGCCAGCAGCCAGAACAGGGATTGGAACACTGAAGCTTTCTTT
once,TRBJ2-4,TRBV15,TRBD1,CATSRNRGLGNIQYF,TGTGCCACCAGCAGGAACAGGGGTTTAGGAAACATTCAGTACTTC
.,TRBJ2-1,TRBV5-4,.,CASSAAPPGLLYNEQFF,TGTGCCAGCAGCGCCGCCCCCCCGGGACTGCTCTACAATGAGCAGTTCTTC
.,TRBJ2-1,TRBV10-3,TRBD2,CAISASAGDNEQFF,TGTGCCATCAGCGCATCAGCGGGAGACAATGAGCAGTTCTTC
.,TRBJ2-5,TRBV2,.,CATTGLSAQYF,TGTGCCACCACAGGGCTCTCGGCCCAGTACTTC
.,TRBJ2-1,TRBV7-2,TRBD2,CASSPNLWTSGGNEQFF,TGTGCCAGCAGCCCAAACTTATGGACTAGCGGGGGCAATGAGCAGTTCTTC
once,TRBJ1-2,TRBV19,.,CASSIGRGPNYGYTF,TGTGCCAGTAGTATAGGCAGGGGACCTAACTATGGCTACACCTTC
.,TRBJ1-5,TRBV10-3,.,CAISSAENQPQHF,TGTGCCATCAGCTCGGCGGAAAATCAGCCCCAGCATTTT
.,TRBJ2-1,TRBV15,.,CATSRGLSGLYNEQFF,TGTGCCACCAGCAGAGGCTTAAGCGGGCTATACAATGAGCAGTTCTTC
once,TRBJ2-2,TRBV7-6,.,CASSPGSPTGELFF,TGTGCCAGCAGCCCCGGGTCACCCACCGGGGAGCTGTTTTTT
.,TRBJ1-5,TRBV20-1,.,CSASRPRGAVDQPQHF,TGCAGTGCTAGTAGGCCCCGGGGGGCAGTTGATCAGCCCCAGCATTTT
.,TRBJ2-7,TRBV11-2,.,CASSSTGWEQYF,TGTGCCAGCAGCTCCACAGGGTGGGAGCAGTACTTC
.,TRBJ2-7,TRBV11-2,.,CASSRDRSYEQYF,TGTGCCAGCAGCAGAGACAGGTCCTACGAGCAGTACTTC
.,TRBJ2-7,TRBV5-1,TRBD1,CASSVLGTGDEEQYF,TGCGCCAGCAGCGTACTGGGGACAGGGGATGAAGAGCAGTACTTC
.,TRBJ1-5,TRBV7-6,TRBD1,CASSLGPGGSNQPQHF,TGTGCCAGCAGCTTAGGTCCAGGGGGGAGCAATCAGCCCCAGCATTTT
.,TRBJ1-5,TRBV6-2/TRBV6-3,.,CASSYPTGHNQPQHF,TGTGCCAGCAGTTACCCTACAGGACACAATCAGCCCCAGCATTTT
once,TRBJ2-4,TRBV4-3,TRBD1,CASSQDAGTGGRNIQYF,TGCGCCAGCAGCCAAGATGCAGGGACAGGGGGCCGGAACATTCAGTACTTC
.,TRBJ2-2,TRBV4-3,TRBD1,CASSHGQGGTGELFF,TGCGCCAGCAGCCACGGACAGGGAGGCACCGGGGAGCTGTTTTTT
.,TRBJ2-7,TRBV7-8,.,CASSLATYEQYF,TGTGCCAGCAGCTTAGCTACCTACGAGCAGTACTTC
.,TRBJ1-1,TRBV10-3,TRBD1,CAIKMDRLNTEAFF,TGTGCCATCAAGATGGACAGGCTGAACACTGAAGCTTTCTTT
.,TRBJ1-1,TRBV28,TRBD1,CASRYRGHTEAFF,TGTGCCAGCAGGTACAGGGGGCACACTGAAGCTTTCTTT
.,TRBJ1-1,TRBV7-2,TRBD1,CASSSWTGDTEAFF,TGTGCCAGCAGCTCTTGGACAGGGGACACTGAAGCTTTCTTT
.,TRBJ2-2,TRBV19,TRBD2,CASSIRGLAGGNTGELFF,TGTGCCAGTAGTATTAGGGGACTAGCGGGGGGGAACACCGGGGAGCTGTTTTTT
.,TRBJ1-1,TRBV19,.,CASSIGKSSEAFF,TGTGCCAGTAGTATAGGTAAAAGCTCTGAAGCTTTCTTT
.,TRBJ1-5,TRBV27,TRBD1,CASSTGGNQPQHF,TGTGCCAGCTCGACAGGGGGCAATCAGCCCCAGCATTTT
.,TRBJ2-5,TRBV12-5,.,CASGLMRGGQETQYF,TGTGCTAGTGGTTTGATGAGGGGGGGCCAAGAGACCCAGTACTTC
.,TRBJ2-7,TRBV4-3,TRBD1,CASSQAWDSRGSGEQYF,TGCGCCAGCAGCCAAGCCTGGGATAGCAGGGGGTCGGGCGAGCAGTACTTC
.,TRBJ1-4,TRBV11-2,.,CASKTGAANEKLFF,TGTGCCAGTAAAACCGGAGCGGCTAATGAAAAACTGTTTTTT
.,TRBJ2-7,TRBV6-5,TRBD2,CASSNLAGALEQYF,TGTGCCAGCAGTAATCTAGCGGGAGCCCTCGAGCAGTACTTC
.,TRBJ2-7,TRBV28,TRBD1,CASSTYRGPYYEQYF,TGTGCCAGCAGTACATACAGGGGACCATACTACGAGCAGTACTTC
.,TRBJ2-7,TRBV24-1,TRBD1,CATSEDRVKIEQYF,TGTGCCACCAGTGAGGACAGGGTTAAAATCGAGCAGTACTTC
.,TRBJ2-7,TRBV27,TRBD1,CASSPTGQFYEQYF,TGTGCCAGCAGTCCCACGGGACAGTTCTACGAGCAGTACTTC
.,TRBJ1-4,TRBV5-5,TRBD1,CASSFTGGADNEKLFF,TGTGCCAGCAGCTTCACAGGGGGCGCCGATAATGAAAAACTGTTTTTT
.,TRBJ2-5,TRBV27,TRBD2,CASSPPGLAAQETQYF,TGTGCCAGCAGTCCCCCGGGACTAGCGGCGCAAGAGACCCAGTACTTC
.,TRBJ2-5,TRBV3-1/TRBV3-2,TRBD2,CASSQDFRAGGQETQYF,TGTGCCAGCAGCCAAGACTTCCGAGCGGGAGGGCAAGAGACCCAGTACTTC
.,TRBJ1-4,TRBV9,TRBD1,CASSASSGQGGEKLFF,TGTGCCAGCAGCGCTTCCTCGGGACAGGGCGGGGAAAAACTGTTTTTT
.,TRBJ2-7,TRBV19,TRBD1,CASSARQGSEQYF,TGTGCCAGTAGTGCCCGACAGGGGAGCGAGCAGTACTTC
.,TRBJ2-7,TRBV7-2,TRBD1,CASSLATTGVIEQYF,TGTGCCAGCAGCTTAGCCACAACAGGGGTCATAGAGCAGTACTTC